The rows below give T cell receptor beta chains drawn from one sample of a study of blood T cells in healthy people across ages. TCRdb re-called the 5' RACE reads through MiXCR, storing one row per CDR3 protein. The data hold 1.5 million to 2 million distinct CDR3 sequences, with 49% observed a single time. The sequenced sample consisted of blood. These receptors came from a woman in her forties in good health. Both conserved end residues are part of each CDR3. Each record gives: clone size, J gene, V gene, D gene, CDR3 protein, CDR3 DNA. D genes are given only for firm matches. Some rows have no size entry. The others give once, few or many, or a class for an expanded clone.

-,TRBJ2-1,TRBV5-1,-,CASSFGEPQETQFF,TGCGCCAGCAGCTTCGGGGAGCCTCAAGAGACCCAGTTCTTC
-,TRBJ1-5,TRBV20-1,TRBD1,CSARTRDRGGQPQHF,TGCAGTGCACGTACGCGGGACAGGGGGGGTCAGCCCCAGCATTTT
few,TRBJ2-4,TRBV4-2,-,CASSPSKGGAVDIQYF,TGTGCCAGCAGCCCATCAAAGGGGGGGGCGGTGGACATTCAGTACTTC
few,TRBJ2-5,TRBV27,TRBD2,CASSLFASGGETQYF,TGTGCCAGCAGTTTATTTGCTAGCGGGGGAGAGACCCAGTACTTC
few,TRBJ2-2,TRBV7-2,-,CASSLESRELFF,TGTGCCAGCAGCTTAGAGTCGCGGGAGCTGTTTTTT
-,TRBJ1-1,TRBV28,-,CASSFGPGERNTEAFF,TGTGCCAGCAGTTTTGGGCCAGGGGAAAGGAACACTGAAGCTTTCTTT
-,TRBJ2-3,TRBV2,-,CASSEFGNTQYF,TGTGCCAGCAGTGAATTCGGGAATACGCAGTATTTT
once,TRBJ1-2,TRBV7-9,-,CASSLVVASYGCTF,TGTGCCAGCAGCTTAGTGGTCGCCTCCTATGGCTGCACCTTC
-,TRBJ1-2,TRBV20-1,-,CSAPPGDDGYTF,TGCAGTGCTCCCCCCGGGGATGATGGCTACACCTTC
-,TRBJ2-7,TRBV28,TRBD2,CASSFWRGGYNEQYF,TGTGCCAGCAGTTTCTGGCGGGGGGGGTACAATGAGCAGTACTTC
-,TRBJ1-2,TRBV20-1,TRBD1,CSCPQRLTGAAVSGYGYTF,TGCAGTTGCCCTCAACGCCTGACAGGGGCCGCAGTTTCTGGCTATGGCTACACCTTC
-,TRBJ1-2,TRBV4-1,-,CASSRDKTVPVGYTF,TGCGCCAGCAGCCGGGATAAGACAGTCCCCGTAGGCTACACCTTC
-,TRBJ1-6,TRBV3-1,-,CASSQVDTTPLHF,TGTGCCAGCAGCCAAGTAGATACGACACCCCTCCACTTT
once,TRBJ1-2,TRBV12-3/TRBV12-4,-,CASSYLFARAEYGYTF,TGTGCCAGCAGTTACCTCTTCGCCAGGGCAGAATATGGCTACACCTTC
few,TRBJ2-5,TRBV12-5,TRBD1,CASGLVVDRGLETQYF,TGTGCTAGTGGTTTGGTGGTCGACAGGGGCTTGGAGACCCAGTACTTC
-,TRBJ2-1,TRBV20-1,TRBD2,CSATPLAGGSLGGEQFF,TGCAGTGCTACTCCTCTAGCGGGGGGATCCCTCGGCGGTGAGCAGTTCTTC
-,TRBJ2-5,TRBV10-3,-,CAISAVAGAQETQYF,TGTGCCATCAGTGCGGTTGCGGGGGCTCAAGAGACCCAGTACTTC
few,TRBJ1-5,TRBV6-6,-,CASSPWYSNQPQHF,TGTGCCAGCAGTCCCTGGTATAGCAATCAGCCCCAGCATTTT
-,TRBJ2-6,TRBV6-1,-,CASTTGTGRGSGANVLTF,TGTGCCAGCACTACCGGAACAGGGAGGGGTTCTGGGGCCAACGTCCTGACTTTC
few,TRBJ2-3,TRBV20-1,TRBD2,CSVRSGDTQYF,TGCAGTGTCCGTAGCGGGGATACGCAGTATTTT
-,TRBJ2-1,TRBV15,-,CATSKGSSGANEQFF,TGTGCCACCAGCAAGGGTTCTTCAGGGGCCAATGAGCAGTTCTTC
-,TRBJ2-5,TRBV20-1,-,CSARGTRRQETQYF,TGCAGTGCTAGAGGGACCCGGCGACAAGAGACCCAGTACTTC
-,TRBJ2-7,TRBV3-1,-,CASSQDRTVSEQYF,TGTGCCAGCAGCCAAGATAGGACTGTAAGCGAGCAGTACTTC
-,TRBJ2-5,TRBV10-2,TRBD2,CASKTAGGRETQYF,TGCGCCAGCAAGACCGCGGGGGGTAGGGAGACCCAGTACTTC
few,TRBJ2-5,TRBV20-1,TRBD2,CSAHLAGGEETQYF,TGCAGTGCTCATCTAGCGGGGGGCGAAGAGACCCAGTACTTC
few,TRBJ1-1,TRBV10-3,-,CAISEWVGWQYTEAFF,TGTGCCATCAGTGAGTGGGTAGGATGGCAGTACACTGAAGCTTTCTTT
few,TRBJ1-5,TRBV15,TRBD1,CATDAGGGGNQPQHF,TGTGCCACCGATGCAGGGGGCGGGGGCAATCAGCCCCAGCATTTT
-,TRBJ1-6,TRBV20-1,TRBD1,CSASQTGRDYNSPLHF,TGCAGTGCTAGTCAGACAGGGCGGGACTATAATTCACCCCTCCACTTT
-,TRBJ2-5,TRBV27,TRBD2,CASPGLADLYQETQYF,TGTGCCAGCCCGGGTCTAGCGGATTTGTACCAAGAGACCCAGTACTTC
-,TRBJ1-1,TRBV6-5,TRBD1,CASSYQAPGTGTTEAFF,TGTGCCAGCAGTTATCAAGCCCCCGGGACAGGGACCACTGAAGCTTTCTTT
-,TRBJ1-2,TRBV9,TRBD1,CASSVGRGQVRDGYTF,TGTGCCAGCAGCGTAGGGAGGGGACAGGTTCGGGATGGCTACACCTTC
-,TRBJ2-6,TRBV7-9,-,CASSLERPDRSGANVLTF,TGTGCCAGCAGCCTGGAAAGACCCGATCGCTCTGGGGCCAACGTCCTGACTTTC
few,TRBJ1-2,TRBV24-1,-,CATSDPARNSAGYTF,TGTGCCACCAGTGACCCGGCCCGCAACTCCGCTGGCTACACCTTC
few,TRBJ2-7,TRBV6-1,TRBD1,CASLQGASYEQYF,TGTGCCAGTCTACAGGGGGCCTCCTACGAGCAGTACTTC
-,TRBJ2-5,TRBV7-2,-,CASSHLRGGGRETQYF,TGTGCCAGCAGCCATCTTAGAGGGGGGGGCCGAGAGACCCAGTACTTC
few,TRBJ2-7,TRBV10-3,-,CAISAGSYSYEQYF,TGTGCCATCAGTGCCGGGTCCTACTCCTACGAGCAGTACTTC
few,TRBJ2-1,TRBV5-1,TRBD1,CASSSGTANNEQFF,TGCGCCAGCAGCTCCGGGACAGCCAACAATGAGCAGTTCTTC
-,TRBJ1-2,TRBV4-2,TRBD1,CASSQDSKGGGYGYTF,TGTGCCAGCAGCCAAGATTCGAAAGGGGGCGGATATGGCTACACCTTC